A selection of T cell receptor beta chains follows, all from one sample in a study of T cell repertoires in cytomegalovirus infection. TCRdb reprocessed the reads with MiXCR, giving one entry per CDR3 protein. The sample lists roughly 300,000 distinct CDR3 sequences, around 25% occurring once. The sequenced material came from PBMCs. The receptor source for this set is a human donor in good health (CMV status not recorded). Some clones in this sample may be carry-over from other donors' samples. The CDR3 runs from the conserved cysteine through the conserved F or W. A D gene is named only where the DNA matches it firmly. Not all rows give a size; the values are once, few, many and, for expanded clones, a class.

abundance: many
v_gene: TRBV7-2
j_gene: TRBJ1-6
d_gene: NA
CDR3nt: TGTGCCAGCAGCCGACAGGTTTACACCCTCCACTTT
CDR3aa: CASSRQVYTLHF

abundance: NA
v_gene: TRBV28
j_gene: TRBJ2-7
d_gene: NA
CDR3nt: TGTGCCAGCACCATGGGGTCCGAGCAGTACTTC
CDR3aa: CASTMGSEQYF

abundance: few
v_gene: TRBV30
j_gene: TRBJ1-2
d_gene: NA
CDR3nt: TGTGCCTGGAGTCTTTCCCCGGGCGGCTACACCTTC
CDR3aa: CAWSLSPGGYTF

abundance: many
v_gene: TRBV7-2
j_gene: TRBJ2-3
d_gene: NA
CDR3nt: TGTGCCAGCACCCGGTGGGTGCGCGGCACAGATACGCAGTATTTT
CDR3aa: CASTRWVRGTDTQYF

abundance: few
v_gene: TRBV20-1
j_gene: TRBJ1-6
d_gene: NA
CDR3nt: TGCAGTGCTAGAGCCCCGGGACAACTTTATAATTCACCCCTCCACTTT
CDR3aa: CSARAPGQLYNSPLHF

abundance: many
v_gene: TRBV7-6
j_gene: TRBJ2-3
d_gene: NA
CDR3nt: TGTGCCAGCAGCTTAGAATCGAGGAATACGCAGTATTTT
CDR3aa: CASSLESRNTQYF

abundance: NA
v_gene: TRBV18
j_gene: TRBJ2-1
d_gene: NA
CDR3nt: TGTGCCAGCTCACCGGAGGGCTTTGAGCAGTTCTTC
CDR3aa: CASSPEGFEQFF

abundance: NA
v_gene: TRBV28
j_gene: TRBJ2-7
d_gene: NA
CDR3nt: TGTGCCAGCAGCAGCCCATCAAGCGCCTTGGCGTACGAGCAGTACTTC
CDR3aa: CASSSPSSALAYEQYF

abundance: many
v_gene: TRBV7-2
j_gene: TRBJ1-5
d_gene: NA
CDR3nt: TGTGCCAGCAGCTTTTCGGGGGAAAGCAATCAGCCCCAGCATTTT
CDR3aa: CASSFSGESNQPQHF

abundance: NA
v_gene: TRBV5-6
j_gene: TRBJ1-5
d_gene: TRBD1
CDR3nt: TGTGCCAGCAGCTTCGGAGGGGGCGGCAATCAGCCCCAGCATTTT
CDR3aa: CASSFGGGGNQPQHF

abundance: few
v_gene: TRBV7-3
j_gene: TRBJ1-2
d_gene: NA
CDR3nt: TGTGCCAGCAGCTTAGTAGGGGATGTGGGATCTAACTATGGCTACACCTTC
CDR3aa: CASSLVGDVGSNYGYTF

abundance: many
v_gene: TRBV7-8
j_gene: TRBJ2-1
d_gene: NA
CDR3nt: TGTGCCAGCAGCCAGAGCGGAAGGCCCTACAATGAGCAGTTCTTC
CDR3aa: CASSQSGRPYNEQFF

abundance: few
v_gene: TRBV12-3/TRBV12-4
j_gene: TRBJ2-7
d_gene: TRBD1
CDR3nt: TGTGCCAGCAGTCCCATATCAGGGGGCGAGCAGTACTTC
CDR3aa: CASSPISGGEQYF

abundance: few
v_gene: TRBV5-5
j_gene: TRBJ2-1
d_gene: NA
CDR3nt: TGTGCCAGCAGCTTGGCTGGAGCAACGCACAATGAGCAGTTCTTC
CDR3aa: CASSLAGATHNEQFF

abundance: NA
v_gene: TRBV20-1
j_gene: TRBJ2-7
d_gene: NA
CDR3nt: TGCAGTGCCTCGCGGTCAACCTACGAGCAGTACTTC
CDR3aa: CSASRSTYEQYF

abundance: NA
v_gene: TRBV28
j_gene: TRBJ2-3
d_gene: NA
CDR3nt: TGTGCCAGCAGTTTCCGGGAACGTACGCAGTATTTT
CDR3aa: CASSFRERTQYF

abundance: many
v_gene: TRBV10-3
j_gene: TRBJ2-1
d_gene: TRBD2
CDR3nt: TGTGCCACCGGAGGGGGACTAGCGGGAAAAGGCTCTGAGCAGTTCTTC
CDR3aa: CATGGGLAGKGSEQFF

abundance: NA
v_gene: TRBV7-6
j_gene: TRBJ2-5
d_gene: NA
CDR3nt: TGTGCCAGCAGCCGGTCAGGGGCAGGAGAGACCCAGTACTTC
CDR3aa: CASSRSGAGETQYF

abundance: many
v_gene: TRBV7-2
j_gene: TRBJ1-5
d_gene: TRBD1
CDR3nt: TGTGCCAGCAGGCGGACAGGGAACAATCAGCCCCAGCATTTT
CDR3aa: CASRRTGNNQPQHF

abundance: NA
v_gene: TRBV29-1
j_gene: TRBJ2-5
d_gene: NA
CDR3nt: TGCAGCGTTGTGGATGGATCAGAGACCCAGTACTTC
CDR3aa: CSVVDGSETQYF

abundance: NA
v_gene: TRBV29-1
j_gene: TRBJ2-2
d_gene: NA
CDR3nt: TGCAGCGTCGGTCATGGGCTGAACACCGGGGAGCTGTTTTTT
CDR3aa: CSVGHGLNTGELFF

abundance: many
v_gene: TRBV15
j_gene: TRBJ2-1
d_gene: NA
CDR3nt: TGTGCCACCAGCAGAGATGAGGCGAATGAGCAGTTCTTC
CDR3aa: CATSRDEANEQFF

abundance: NA
v_gene: TRBV29-1
j_gene: TRBJ1-4
d_gene: TRBD1
CDR3nt: TGCAGCGTCCTACAGGGGGCTGAAGAAAAACTGTTTTTT
CDR3aa: CSVLQGAEEKLFF

abundance: few
v_gene: TRBV10-3
j_gene: TRBJ1-5
d_gene: TRBD1
CDR3nt: TGTGCCATCAGCTGGGACAGGGGAAGGGCCCAGCATTTT
CDR3aa: CAISWDRGRAQHF

abundance: NA
v_gene: TRBV20-1
j_gene: TRBJ2-5
d_gene: NA
CDR3nt: TGCAGTGCCCAGGAGGGAGGCCCAGCAGAGACCCAGTACTTC
CDR3aa: CSAQEGGPAETQYF

abundance: few
v_gene: TRBV27
j_gene: TRBJ2-5
d_gene: NA
CDR3nt: TGTGCCAGCAGTCACCTCCAAGAGACCCAGTACTTC
CDR3aa: CASSHLQETQYF

abundance: NA
v_gene: TRBV29-1
j_gene: TRBJ2-1
d_gene: NA
CDR3nt: TGCAGCGCCGGGACCGCTTGGAATGAGCAGTTCTTC
CDR3aa: CSAGTAWNEQFF

abundance: many
v_gene: TRBV7-2
j_gene: TRBJ2-1
d_gene: NA
CDR3nt: TGTGCCAGCAGCTTAGCAGGGTCGGGATACAATGAGCAGTTCTTC
CDR3aa: CASSLAGSGYNEQFF

abundance: many
v_gene: TRBV7-2
j_gene: TRBJ1-6
d_gene: NA
CDR3nt: TGTGCCAGCAGCTTATACCAGGGTAATTCACCCCTCCACTTT
CDR3aa: CASSLYQGNSPLHF

abundance: many
v_gene: TRBV7-2
j_gene: TRBJ1-1
d_gene: NA
CDR3nt: TGTGCCAGCAGTCGAGGGAACACTGAAGCTTTCTTT
CDR3aa: CASSRGNTEAFF

abundance: NA
v_gene: TRBV6-2/TRBV6-3
j_gene: TRBJ2-5
d_gene: NA
CDR3nt: TGTGCCAGCAGTTACTCCGTTACTAGTTTAGAAGAGACCCAGTACTTC
CDR3aa: CASSYSVTSLEETQYF

abundance: many
v_gene: TRBV7-2
j_gene: TRBJ1-2
d_gene: NA
CDR3nt: TGTGCCAGCAGCGGAGGAAGGACATTTAACTATGGCTACACCTTC
CDR3aa: CASSGGRTFNYGYTF

abundance: few
v_gene: TRBV29-1
j_gene: TRBJ2-7
d_gene: NA
CDR3nt: TGCAGCGTTTATTCCTACGAGCAGTACTTC
CDR3aa: CSVYSYEQYF

abundance: few
v_gene: TRBV20-1
j_gene: TRBJ1-4
d_gene: NA
CDR3nt: TGCAGTGCTAGAGATGTGGGAACAACTAATGAAAAACTGTTTTTT
CDR3aa: CSARDVGTTNEKLFF

abundance: many
v_gene: TRBV7-2
j_gene: TRBJ1-1
d_gene: TRBD1
CDR3nt: TGTGCCAGCAGCTTGGGCCCGGGACAGGGGTTCGCTTTCTTT
CDR3aa: CASSLGPGQGFAFF

abundance: many
v_gene: TRBV7-8
j_gene: TRBJ1-5
d_gene: NA
CDR3nt: TGTGCCAGCAGCGAGCACCAGGGACCGAGTCAGCCCCAGCATTTT
CDR3aa: CASSEHQGPSQPQHF

abundance: NA
v_gene: TRBV2
j_gene: TRBJ2-1
d_gene: NA
CDR3nt: TGTGCCAGCAATCGGGTGGGAGAGCATGAGCAGTTCTTC
CDR3aa: CASNRVGEHEQFF

abundance: few
v_gene: TRBV20-1
j_gene: TRBJ1-1
d_gene: TRBD1
CDR3nt: TGCAGTGCTCCTGCCTGGACAGGGGGCCCTGAAGCTTTCTTT
CDR3aa: CSAPAWTGGPEAFF

abundance: NA
v_gene: TRBV4-3
j_gene: TRBJ2-7
d_gene: TRBD1
CDR3nt: TGCGCCAGCAGCCAAACAGGGGGCGCAGGGCTCGAGCAGTACTTC
CDR3aa: CASSQTGGAGLEQYF

abundance: few
v_gene: TRBV29-1
j_gene: TRBJ1-2
d_gene: NA
CDR3nt: TGCAGCGTTGAATTTGTTCGTGGCTACACCTTC
CDR3aa: CSVEFVRGYTF